This T cell receptor (beta chain) derives from a study of T cell repertoires in cytomegalovirus infection (dated by TCRdb to about 2019). Looking at the study overall: Recently identified HLA-C-restricted CMV epitopes, whose presentation resists viral immunomodulation, were targeted by peptide stimulations together with well-studied HLA-B-restricted epitopes. Donor HLA type was relevant to the analysis, because carriage of CMV infection together with the matching HLA type was indicated by public TCR beta signatures. Broad study findings and their caveats: The ex vivo response was dominated by HLA-C-restricted CMV-specific TCR beta clonotypes, and the single most frequent clonotype in two of eight donors was supplied by these HLA-C-restricted clonotypes. In both this cohort and an independent cohort of several hundred donors, the cumulative frequency of public TCR beta family members distinguished carriers of CMV infection plus the relevant HLA type.

Turning to this clonotype: Its antigen is not yet known. A much larger clonotype is one base distant, so this may be a read error.

These reads were obtained on an Illumina HiSeq 1500. The raw public data were reprocessed by TCRdb itself: fastp quality trimming at Q25, MiXCR clonotype calling, in-frame beta chains only. Rows matching on CDR3 protein sequence are summarized as one entry with the most common DNA and genes. Counted in this sample were fewer than 350,000 distinct CDR3 sequences; 25% to 30% of them appeared once. Around 19% of the sample is in the top ten clones. CDR1 and CDR2, looked up from the germline V gene, are SGHVS and FNYEAQ. Including cysteine and phenylalanine, the CDR3 has 16 amino acids. Only CDR3 DNA remains: 48 bases, in frame from the first base. This specimen's treatment or condition label, per the study, means: in vitro stimulation with specific CMV peptide epitopes to enrich CMV-specific T cells.

Sample: cultured PBMCs, taken from culture after CMV antigen stimulation. This chain joins TRBV7-6 to TRBJ2-5, with the D gene too uncertain to name. This TCR derives from a human donor in good health (CMV status not recorded). Some clones in this sample may be carry-over from other donors' samples. The CDR3 amino acid sequence is: CTSSLGGATVKETQYF. The nucleotide sequence is TGTACCAGCAGCTTAGGCGGCGCGACGGTAAAAGAGACCCAGTACTTC.